The 7 T cell receptor beta chains presented below share a single source sample, sequenced in a study of T cells in placental villitis. The immunoSEQ assay was v4. TCRdb's copy holds only in-frame clones and misses some; the assay was immunoSEQ multiplex PCR. The sample has approximately 500 clones, 85% to 95% seen once. Sequenced: placental tissue containing maternal and fetal cells. Receptors originate from a human donor in good health; the placental T cells may come from both mother and fetus.

This rearrangement joins TRBV7-9 to TRBJ1-3; D is unclear. Germline loops: CDR1 SEHNR, CDR2 FQNEAQ (reference sequence). The CDR3 runs to 15 residues. Trimming pared 0 bases from V and 4 bases from J, leaving 10 bases between. The CDR3 nucleotides read TGTGCCAGCAGCTTAGCGCAGGATCCCGGAAACACCATATATTTT. Residues: CASSLAQDPGNTIYF. Full variable domain (missing parts from reference TRBV7-9 and TRBJ1-3): DTGVSQNPRHKITKRGQNVTFRCDPISEHNRLYWYRQTLGQGPEFLTYFQNEAQLEKSRLLSDRFSAERPKGSFSTLEIQRTEQGDSAMYLCASSLAQDPGNTIYFGEGSWLTVV.

The gene calls are TRBV2 and TRBJ1-5; 9 positions agree with TRBD1. CDR3 size: 13 residues. V lost 6 bases and J lost 6; bases outside the gene matches: 3. The germline V gene has CDR1 SNHLY and CDR2 FYNNEI. The CDR3 region is CASRQGATQPQHF. The CDR3 nucleotides read TGTGCCAGCAGACAGGGGGCAACTCAGCCCCAGCATTTT.

The chain couples TRBV6-1 to TRBJ2-7; possibly TRBD1 for D (7 bases). This CDR3 comprises 15 residues. The V end lost 0 bases, the J end lost 6 bases, and 15 bases lay between the germline ends. Germline values: CDR1 MNHNS, CDR2 SASEGT. CDR3 sequence (DNA): TGTGCCAGCAGTGAAGCGACGCCAGGGGGGACCGAGCAGTACGTC. Amino acid sequence: CASSEATPGGTEQYV.

The chain links TRBV6-5 to TRBJ1-1; the D gene is possibly TRBD1 (6 bases). The ends were cut back, 7 bases at V and 5 bases at J, with 17 bases in the middle. The germline V gene has CDR1 MNHEY and CDR2 SVGAGI. This CDR3 spans 14 amino acids. The CDR3 DNA follows: TGTGCCAGCACCCCTCCTGGGGGCGGAACTGAAGCTTTCTTT. Translation: CASTPPGGGTEAFF.

As concerns this clone: This may be a read error: a much more frequent sequence differs by one nucleotide. V gene TRBV5-6 combines with J gene TRBJ2-5; 7 bases agree with TRBD1. Trimming removed 2 bases from V and 2 bases from J; junction bases left unmatched: 3. The CDR3 loop spans 14 amino acids. The V gene's germline CDR1 is SGHDT and CDR2 YYEEEE. The CDR3 loop reads CASSFDRAQETQYF. CDR3 sequence (DNA): TGTGCCAGCAGCTTCGACAGGGCTCAAGAGACCCAGTACTTC.

The chain combines TRBV12-3 or TRBV12-4 with TRBJ1-5; D possibly corresponds to TRBD1 (6 bases). The CDR3 has 13 amino acids. Deletions cut 5 bases from V and 6 bases from J, with 11 bases between. CDR3 protein: CASSGGGAQPQHF. Written as DNA, the CDR3 is TGTGCCAGCAGTGGAGGGGGGGCTCAGCCCCAGCATTTT.

This chain joins TRBV5-6 and TRBJ1-5, with D possibly matching TRBD1 (6 bases). V was cut by 2 bases and J by 0 bases, with 12 bases left in between. This CDR3 contains 16 residues. Germline V lookup: CDR1 SGHDT, CDR2 YYEEEE. CDR3 nucleotide sequence: TGTGCCAGCAGCTTTAGGGACACTGGTAGCAATCAGCCCCAGCATTTT. This sequence encodes CASSFRDTGSNQPQHF. Filled out from reference TRBV5-6 and TRBJ1-5, the complete variable domain reads DAGVTQSPTHLIKTRGQQVTLRCSPKSGHDTVSWYQQALGQGPQFIFQYYEEEERQRGNFPDRFSGHQFPNYSSELNVNALLLGDSALYLCASSFRDTGSNQPQHFGDGTRLSIL.